This T cell receptor beta chain came from a study of CD8+CD57+ T cells in acquired aplastic anemia. Germline assignment: CDR1 MNHNS and CDR2 SASEGT. The CDR3 has 14 amino acids. The germline V and J ends were trimmed by 6 bases and 3 bases, with 12 bases remaining between them. It was genomic DNA that served as the template for profiling TCR beta VDJ and CDR3. TCRdb analysed the reads with MiXCR anew, one entry per CDR3 protein. The data contain about 180,000 distinct CDR3 sequences, under 55% of them singletons. This clonotype was counted at least ten times. The chain links TRBV6-1 to TRBJ1-5; D possibly corresponds to TRBD1 (6 bases). The sequence derives from a human donor in good health. Sample: sorted CD4+, CD8+, or CD8+CD57+ T cells (not recorded which) from PBMCs. The CDR3 DNA reads TGTGCCAGCAGGCCGGGACATAACAATCAGCCCCAGCATTTT. Its protein is CASRPGHNNQPQHF.